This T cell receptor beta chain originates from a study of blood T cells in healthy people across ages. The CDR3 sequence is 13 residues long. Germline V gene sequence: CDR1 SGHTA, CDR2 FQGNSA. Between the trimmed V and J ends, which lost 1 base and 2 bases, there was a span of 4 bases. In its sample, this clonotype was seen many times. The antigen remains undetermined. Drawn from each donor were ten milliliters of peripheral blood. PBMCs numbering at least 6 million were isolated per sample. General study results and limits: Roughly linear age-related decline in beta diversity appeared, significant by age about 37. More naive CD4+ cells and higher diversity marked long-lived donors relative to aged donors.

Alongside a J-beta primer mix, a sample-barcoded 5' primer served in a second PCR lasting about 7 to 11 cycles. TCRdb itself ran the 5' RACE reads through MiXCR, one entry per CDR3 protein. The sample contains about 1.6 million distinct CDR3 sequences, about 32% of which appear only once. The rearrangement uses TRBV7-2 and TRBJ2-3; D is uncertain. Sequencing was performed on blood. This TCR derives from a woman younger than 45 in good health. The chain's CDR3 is CASSLDNTDTQYF. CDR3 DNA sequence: TGTGCCAGCAGCTTAGACAACACAGATACGCAGTATTTT. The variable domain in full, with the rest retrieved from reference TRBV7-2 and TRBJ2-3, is GAGVSQSPSNKVTEKGKDVELRCDPISGHTALYWYRQSLGQGLEFLIYFQGNSAPDKSGLPSDRFSAERTGGSVSTLTIQRTQQEDSAVYLCASSLDNTDTQYFGPGTRLTVL.